Detailed here is one TCR beta chain. This sample is part of a study of technical replicates of blood from a few donors. The CDR3 runs 12 residues. Germline assignment: CDR1 MNHEY and CDR2 SMNVEV (reference sequence). The germline V and J ends were trimmed by 3 bases and 4 bases, with 7 bases remaining between them. The method was immunoSEQ multiplex PCR; TCRdb's version includes in-frame clones alone and lacks a portion of them. The sample has approximately 79,000 clones, around 94% seen once. This receptor was taken from a human donor in good health. V and J are TRBV27 and TRBJ2-7, with D maybe TRBD1 (6 bases). Sample: T cells isolated from PBMCs. DNA for the CDR3: TGTGCCAGCAGTTTGACAGGTTACGAGCAGTACTTC. Translated: CASSLTGYEQYF.